This passage covers 13 T cell receptor beta chains from one sample sequenced in a study of radiation and T cells in renal cell carcinoma. The protocol was immunoSEQ multiplex PCR, while the TCRdb copy is restricted to in-frame clones and leaves out a portion. The sample records about 14,000 clones, approximately 53% being singletons. As for treatment: treatment-naive control, cytoreductive nephrectomy. Source: tumor tissue, taken from a patient whose treatment was nephrectomy without radiotherapy. These receptors were taken from a middle-aged man with renal cell carcinoma.

The gene calls are TRBV7-6 and TRBJ2-5; 8 bases line up with TRBD1. CDR3 size: 15 residues. Losses at the gene ends were 5 bases for V and 2 bases for J; bases not matched to a gene: 7. The germline gives CDR1 SGHVS, CDR2 FNYEAQ. The CDR3 spells CASSGLGTGQETQYF. CDR3 in DNA: TGTGCCAGCAGCGGGTTGGGGACAGGACAAGAGACCCAGTACTTC.

This clone is medium-sized (0.01 to 0.1%). The rearrangement links TRBV11-2 to TRBJ2-7; a possible D gene is TRBD2 (7 bases). This CDR3 comprises 16 residues. Germline assignment: CDR1 SGHAT and CDR2 FQNNGV. V was pared by 0 bases and J by 3 bases, with 15 bases between. The CDR3 bases are TGTGCCAGCAGCTTAGATAGGGGAGGGGGAATCTACGAGCAGTACTTC. It encodes CASSLDRGGGIYEQYF. Variable domain in full (rest from reference TRBV11-2 and TRBJ2-7): EAGVAQSPRYKIIEKRQSVAFWCNPISGHATLYWYQQILGQGPKLLIQFQNNGVVDDSQLPKDRFSAERLKGVDSTLKIQPAKLEDSAVYLCASSLDRGGGIYEQYFGPGTRLTVT.

The gene calls are TRBV4-2 and TRBJ2-1; TRBD2 might be the D (6 bases). Deletions cut 0 bases from V and 8 bases from J, with 11 bases between. This CDR3 is built from 14 residues. CDR1 and CDR2 from the germline V gene are LGHNA and YNFKEQ. The CDR3 here is CASSQEREVDEQFF. CDR3 DNA sequence: TGTGCCAGCAGCCAAGAGCGGGAAGTTGATGAGCAGTTCTTC.

V is TRBV4-1 and J is TRBJ1-4, with 7 nucleotides matching TRBD1. CDR1 and CDR2 from the germline V gene are MGHRA and YSYEKL. Unmatched junction bases numbered 10, after V lost 4 bases and J lost 8 bases. This CDR3 spans 15 amino acids. This CDR3 reads CASSPSGTVREKLFF. CDR3 in DNA: TGCGCCAGCAGCCCTTCCGGGACAGTGAGAGAAAAACTGTTTTTT.

The chain is built from TRBV10-3 and TRBJ2-7, with 8 bases fitting TRBD1. V was clipped by 11 bases and J by 3 bases; unmatched bases: 6. The CDR3 sequence is 12 residues long. Germline V CDR1 and CDR2: ENHRY, SYGVKD. The CDR3 here is CASGTGLYEQYF. DNA of the CDR3: TGTGCCTCCGGGACAGGACTCTACGAGCAGTACTTC.

V and J are TRBV19 and TRBJ2-7; a weak D match, TRBD1 (6 bases). V lost 4 bases, J lost 0 bases, and 10 bases lay in between. The germline CDR1 and CDR2 sequences are LNHDA and SQIVND (reference sequence). This CDR3 contains 14 residues. The CDR3 DNA sequence: TGTGCCAGTAGTAAAGGACAGAGCTCCTACGAGCAGTACTTC. Amino acid sequence: CASSKGQSSYEQYF.

Here the CDR3 reads CASSRGRDQIYEQYF. For the CDR3, the DNA is TGTGCCAGTAGTAGGGGCCGGGACCAAATCTACGAGCAGTACTTC. The chain has TRBV19 and TRBJ2-7; D assignment may be TRBD1 or TRBD2 (5 bases each). CDR1 is LNHDA and CDR2 is SQIVND in the germline V gene (reference sequence). The CDR3 has 15 residues. Trimming took 4 bases from V and 3 from J, leaving 16 bases between them.

The chain recombines TRBV4-1 with TRBJ2-1; 15 bases line up with TRBD2. The length of the CDR3 is 17 residues. V shed 1 base and J 8 bases; nucleotides not matched to a gene: 6. The V gene's germline CDR1 is MGHRA and CDR2 YSYEKL. CDR3 coding DNA: TGCGCCAGCAGCCAAGGGAAGGGACTAGCGGGGGGATATGAGCAGTTCTTC. Its protein is CASSQGKGLAGGYEQFF.

V usage is TRBV7-2 and J usage is TRBJ2-7; D ambiguous. Germline V gene data show CDR1 as SGHTA and CDR2 as FQGNSA. Trimming took 3 bases from V and 3 from J, leaving 6 bases between them. The CDR3 has 12 amino acids. The DNA of the CDR3 is TGTGCCAGCAGCTTTACCGACTACGAGCAGTACTTC. Encoded protein: CASSFTDYEQYF.

The chain links TRBV19 to TRBJ1-1; D is perhaps TRBD1 (6 bases). Trimming took off 6 bases at V and 4 bases at J, with 12 bases between the two ends. The CDR3 has 13 residues. CDR1 LNHDA and CDR2 SQIVND come from the germline V gene (reference sequence). CDR3: CASSATGSTEAFF. The DNA for the CDR3 is TGTGCCAGTAGCGCAACAGGGTCCACTGAAGCTTTCTTT.

The CDR3 protein is CASRGSGTVQIQETQYF. As DNA, the CDR3 is TGTGCCAGCAGAGGATCCGGGACTGTACAAATCCAAGAGACCCAGTACTTC. The rearrangement joins TRBV2 to TRBJ2-5; D perhaps matches TRBD2 (6 bases). The length of the CDR3 is 17 residues. Germline values: CDR1 SNHLY, CDR2 FYNNEI. V was shortened by 6 bases and J by 1 base, with 21 bases between the two germline ends.

This chain links TRBV10-2 with TRBJ2-7; possibly TRBD2 for D (5 bases). Looked up from germline, CDR1 is WSHSY and CDR2 is SAAADI. The length of the CDR3 is 13 residues. Trimming took off 3 bases at V and 4 bases at J, with 10 bases between the two ends. This CDR3 is CASSEWERYEQYF. The CDR3 nucleotides are TGCGCCAGCAGTGAATGGGAGAGATACGAGCAGTACTTC.

This clone turned up a few times. Written as DNA, the CDR3 is TGTGCCAGCAAGCCCGGACAGGGCGCGGGCTACACCTTC. It yields the protein CASKPGQGAGYTF. V and J are TRBV28 and TRBJ1-2; 8 bases line up with TRBD1. The CDR3 is 13 amino acids. Germline V gives CDR1 MDHEN, CDR2 SYDVKM. V lost 7 bases and J lost 8; bases outside the gene matches: 9.